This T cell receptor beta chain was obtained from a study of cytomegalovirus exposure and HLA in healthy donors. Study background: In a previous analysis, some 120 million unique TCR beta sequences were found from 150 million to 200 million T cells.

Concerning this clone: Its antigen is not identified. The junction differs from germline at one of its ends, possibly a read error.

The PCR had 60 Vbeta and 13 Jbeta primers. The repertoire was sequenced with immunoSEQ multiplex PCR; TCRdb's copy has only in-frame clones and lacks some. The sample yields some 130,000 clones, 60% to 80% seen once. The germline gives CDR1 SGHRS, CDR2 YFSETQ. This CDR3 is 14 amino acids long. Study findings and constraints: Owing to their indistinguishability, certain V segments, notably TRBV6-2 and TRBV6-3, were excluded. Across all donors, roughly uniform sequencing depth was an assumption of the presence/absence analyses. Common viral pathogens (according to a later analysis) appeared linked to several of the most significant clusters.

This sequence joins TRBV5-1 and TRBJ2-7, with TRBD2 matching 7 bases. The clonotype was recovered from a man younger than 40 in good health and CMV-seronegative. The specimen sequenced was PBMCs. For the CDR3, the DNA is TGCGCCAGCAGCGCGGGGGAGGCAGGGATTCGGCAACTGTTC. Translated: CASSAGEAGIRQLF.